These 27 T cell receptor beta chains were sequenced from one sample in a study of blood T cells in healthy people across ages. PCR was performed a second time for about 6 to 12 cycles using a sample-barcoded 5' primer and a J-beta primer mix. TCRdb recomputed calls from the 5' RACE reads with MiXCR, one row per CDR3 protein. Altogether about 670,000 distinct CDR3 sequences are present, over 40% being singletons, with the ten largest covering around 32%. The sequencing sample was made of blood. The receptors originated from an elderly man in good health.

This chain joins TRBV4-1 and TRBJ2-1, with 8 bases identical to TRBD2. The assigned J gene may be wrong: the sequence end matches TRBJ2-7 better. CDR3 length: 18 amino acids. The germline V gene has CDR1 MGHRA and CDR2 YSYEKL. The CDR3 DNA is TGCGCCAGCAGCCAGTGGTCTAGCGGGCCAAGCTCCTACAAGGAGCAGTACTTC. Translation: CASSQWSSGPSSYKEQYF.

This clonotype was recorded once. The V gene is TRBV21-1, the J gene TRBJ1-6. TRBV21-1 is marked as a pseudogene. CDR3 length equals 18 residues. The CDR3 DNA reads as TGTGCCAGCAGCCCCCTTAGTGCCCTATTAATCGAGGATTCACCCCCCCACTTT. This encodes CASSPLSALLIEDSPPHF.

As to this clonotype: Just one base apart from a much larger clone, this may be a read error. The J gene is TRBJ1-1, the V gene TRBV7-9; the D is unclear. The V gene lost 7 bases and the J gene lost 1 base, with 4 bases spanning the gap. The germline gives CDR1 SEHNR, CDR2 FQNEAQ (reference sequence). CDR3 length: 11 residues. The CDR3 DNA is TGTGCCAGCAACTCGAACACTGAAGCTTTCTTT. The encoded protein is CASNSNTEAFF.

The rearrangement links TRBV28 to TRBJ2-1, with D perhaps being TRBD1 or TRBD2 (5 bases each). CDR1 is MDHEN and CDR2 is SYDVKM in the germline V gene. V was clipped by 7 bases and J by 10 bases, with 11 bases between them. The CDR3 consists of 11 residues. CDR3 in amino acids: CASIGWDEQFF. Written as DNA, the CDR3 is TGTGCCAGCATAGGGTGGGACGAGCAGTTCTTC.

V and J are TRBV4-1 and TRBJ2-5, with a weak D call TRBD2 (6 bases). The CDR3 covers 15 residues. The V end was cut by 3 bases, the J end by 0 bases, with 11 bases between. Germline V lookup: CDR1 MGHRA, CDR2 YSYEKL. CDR3 protein: CASSHAGLDQETQYF. The CDR3 nucleotides are TGCGCCAGCAGCCACGCGGGACTCGACCAAGAGACCCAGTACTTC.

The gene calls are TRBV10-1 and TRBJ2-7; TRBD2 agrees at 10 bases. The CDR3 runs to 20 residues. V shed 3 bases and J 7 bases; nucleotides not matched to a gene: 24. Germline V gives CDR1 WNHNN, CDR2 SYGVQD (reference sequence). For the CDR3, the DNA is TGCGCCAGCAGTGATCGCCTCGCCGGACTAGCGGTACAAACCGAACATGAGCAGTACTTC. Protein sequence: CASSDRLAGLAVQTEHEQYF.

The chain uses TRBV11-2 and TRBJ2-5; the D gene is possibly TRBD2 (6 bases). The end of the DNA is better explained by TRBJ2-7, so the J call may be wrong. The CDR3 extends over 14 amino acids. Germline V gives CDR1 SGHAT, CDR2 FQNNGV. The CDR3 protein is CASSRRGALNEQYF. CDR3 DNA: TGTGCCAGCAGCCGCCGCGGGGCGCTGAACGAGCAGTACTTC.

This clonotype occurred a few times. The chain recombines TRBV2 with TRBJ2-1, with 11 bases matching TRBD2. This CDR3 comprises 14 residues. V gave up 10 bases and J gave up 5 bases; unmatched junction bases: 7. CDR1 and CDR2 (germline): SNHLY, FYNNEI. CDR3 nucleotide sequence: TGTGCCAACCAGGGACTAGCGGTTAACAATGAGCAGTTCTTC. Its translation is CANQGLAVNNEQFF.

The J gene is TRBJ2-1, the V gene TRBV6-2 or TRBV6-3; TRBD1 aligns across 10 bases. The CDR3 is made up of 14 amino acids. V gave up 6 bases and J gave up 9 bases; unmatched junction bases: 8. Germline V CDR1 and CDR2: MNHEY, SVGEGT. This chain's CDR3 is CASRSGTGVSEQFF. In DNA, the CDR3 is TGTGCCAGCAGGAGTGGGACAGGGGTTTCTGAGCAGTTCTTC.

This clonotype was detected many times. The chain combines TRBV27 with TRBJ1-1; 8 bases line up with TRBD1. Per germline, CDR1 MNHEY and CDR2 SMNVEV (reference sequence). The CDR3 length is 12 residues. V lost 11 bases and J lost 7; bases outside the gene matches: 9. The CDR3 sequence: CAARQGANEAFF. As DNA, the CDR3 is TGTGCCGCCCGGCAGGGGGCAAATGAAGCTTTCTTT.

In this sample, this clonotype turned up a few times. The J gene is TRBJ2-1, the V gene TRBV20-1; the D gene is possibly TRBD2 (5 bases). In germline, CDR1 is DFQATT, CDR2 SNEGSKA (reference sequence). The CDR3 sequence is 12 residues long. Trimming left V 6 bases short and J 8 bases short, with 14 bases between. The CDR3 loop reads CSANGNHDEQFF. Written as DNA, the CDR3 is TGCAGTGCAAACGGGAATCACGATGAGCAGTTCTTC.

The chain uses TRBV27 and TRBJ2-7; 11 positions agree with TRBD2. The CDR3 covers 17 residues. With 3 bases clipped from V and 4 bases from J, the junction kept 11 bases outside the gene matches. The germline CDR1 and CDR2 sequences are MNHEY and SMNVEV (reference sequence). The CDR3 nucleotides read TGTGCCAGCAGTTTCCGTAGCGGGAGGGACGCGGGGTACGAGCAGTACTTC. It translates to CASSFRSGRDAGYEQYF.

This clonotype was counted between two and nine times. This rearrangement joins TRBV4-3 to TRBJ2-7; TRBD1 matches at 7 bases. V shed 1 base, J shed 0 bases, and the junction held 18 bases outside the gene matches. The CDR3 sequence is 20 residues long. Germline V gene data show CDR1 as LGHNA and CDR2 as YSLEER. The CDR3 loop reads CASSQALGATGPPSSYEQYF. The CDR3, as DNA: TGCGCCAGCAGCCAAGCTTTGGGGGCGACAGGGCCACCGAGCTCCTACGAGCAGTACTTC.

This clonotype occurred a few times. The chain joins TRBV3-1 to TRBJ2-5; 11 bases align to TRBD1. The V gene's germline CDR1 is LGHDT and CDR2 YNNKEL (reference sequence). V was clipped by 3 bases and J by 1 base; unmatched bases: 7. The CDR3 length is 17 residues. This chain's CDR3 is CASSQGQGVIGQETQYF. The CDR3 DNA sequence: TGTGCCAGCAGCCAGGGACAGGGGGTTATTGGCCAAGAGACCCAGTACTTC.

The chain carries TRBV6-1 and TRBJ1-6, with 10 positions matching TRBD1. The CDR3 consists of 17 residues. V shed 6 bases, J shed 1 base, and the junction held 6 bases outside the gene matches. The V gene's germline CDR1 is MNHNS and CDR2 SASEGT. CDR3 protein: CASRAGTGVSYNSPLHF. CDR3 DNA sequence: TGTGCCAGCAGGGCCGGGACAGGGGTATCCTATAATTCACCCCTCCACTTT.

The chain uses TRBV6-1 and TRBJ1-1; 7 bases match TRBD1. There are 14 residues in the CDR3. V dropped 6 bases and J dropped 2; count of bases not matched to a gene: 6. Germline CDR1 is MNHNS and CDR2 is SASEGT. DNA for the CDR3: TGTGCCAGCAGGGAGGGACAGTTTAACACTGAAGCTTTCTTT. It is translated as CASREGQFNTEAFF.

This chain uses TRBV28 with TRBJ2-3; perhaps TRBD1 as D (5 bases). CDR1 is MDHEN and CDR2 is SYDVKM in the germline V gene. This CDR3 contains 14 residues. The V end was cut by 3 bases, the J end by 9 bases, with 16 bases between. The DNA for the CDR3 is TGTGCCAGCAGTTTTTCGCAGGGCCAACGGACGCAGTATTTT. Encoded protein: CASSFSQGQRTQYF.

The chain carries TRBV11-2 and TRBJ1-3; D might be TRBD1 (6 bases). Looked up from germline, CDR1 is SGHAT and CDR2 is FQNNGV. Trimming cost V 3 bases and J 1 base, with 10 bases left between them. The CDR3 is 15 amino acids. CDR3 region: CASSFGGGSGNTIYF. Here the CDR3 DNA reads TGTGCCAGCAGCTTTGGAGGGGGTTCTGGAAACACCATATATTTT.

V usage is TRBV5-1 and J usage is TRBJ1-5; D call uncertain. Looked up from germline, CDR1 is SGHRS and CDR2 is YFSETQ. The CDR3 is 11 residues long. Trimming cost V 0 bases and J 11 bases, with 6 bases left between them. CDR3 DNA: TGCGCCAGCAGCTTGGAGGCCTCCCAGCATTTT. It codes for CASSLEASQHF.

The chain has TRBV10-3 and TRBJ1-1; D perhaps matches TRBD1 (6 bases). The CDR3 is 13 residues long. V lost 6 bases and J lost 1, with 9 bases in between. From germline, CDR1 is ENHRY and CDR2 SYGVKD. The CDR3 loop reads CAIRTDRNTEAFF. DNA of the CDR3: TGTGCCATCAGGACGGACAGGAACACTGAAGCTTTCTTT.

In this sample, this clonotype turned up a few times. The V call is TRBV6-1, the J call TRBJ2-5; no clear D gene. The germline gives CDR1 MNHNS, CDR2 SASEGT. The CDR3 is 13 amino acids. Trimming pared 10 bases from V and 0 bases from J, leaving 12 bases between. The CDR3 loop reads CATATSYQETQYF. The DNA for the CDR3 is TGTGCCACCGCCACATCGTACCAAGAGACCCAGTACTTC.

V is TRBV5-1 and J is TRBJ1-2; possible D gene TRBD1, 5 bases. In germline, CDR1 is SGHRS, CDR2 YFSETQ. The CDR3 runs to 16 residues. With 0 bases removed from V and 4 bases from J, the gap between germline ends came to 16 bases. The CDR3 bases are TGCGCCAGCAGCTTGGATGTAGAGACAGCCCGCTATGGCTACACCTTC. Translated, it gives CASSLDVETARYGYTF.

The chain combines TRBV6-4 with TRBJ2-1; 7 nucleotides line up with TRBD1. CDR1 is MRHNA, CDR2 SNTAGT, per germline. This CDR3 contains 14 residues. V shed 7 bases, J shed 4 bases, and the junction held 7 bases outside the gene matches. CDR3 amino acids: CASKPGQNYNEQFF. The CDR3 DNA reads as TGTGCCAGCAAACCGGGACAGAATTACAATGAGCAGTTCTTC.

The chain employs TRBV29-1 and TRBJ2-2; 8 bases match TRBD1. The CDR3 totals 16 residues. After removal of 3 bases from V and 0 bases from J, the junction contained 6 bases not matched to a gene. Germline CDR1 and CDR2: SQVTM and ANQGSEA. DNA for the CDR3: TGCAGCGTTGAGTCGGGACAGGCAGCGAACACCGGGGAGCTGTTTTTT. It specifies CSVESGQAANTGELFF.

The CDR3 region is CASSLVNGRDSTDTQYF. CDR3 DNA sequence: TGTGCCAGCAGCTTAGTTAACGGCAGGGACAGCACAGATACGCAGTATTTT. The rearrangement joins TRBV7-9 to TRBJ2-3; D is tentatively TRBD1 or TRBD2 (5 bases each). CDR3 length equals 17 residues. Per the germline V gene, CDR1 is SEHNR and CDR2 is FQNEAQ (reference sequence). The V end lost 1 base, the J end lost 0 bases, and 14 bases lay between the germline ends.

The CDR3 reads CSARVPSGGTPDTQYF. CDR3 nucleotides: TGCAGTGCTAGGGTCCCTAGCGGGGGGACTCCAGATACGCAGTATTTT. This chain joins TRBV20-1 and TRBJ2-3; 11 bases agree with TRBD2. This CDR3 has 16 amino acids. Per germline, CDR1 DFQATT and CDR2 SNEGSKA (reference sequence). Trimming cost V 3 bases and J 4 bases; bases outside gene matches: 9.

The V call is TRBV30, the J call TRBJ2-6; D remains ambiguous. Trimming removed 0 bases at V and 1 base at J, with 4 bases between. Germline values: CDR1 GTSNPN, CDR2 SVGIG (reference sequence). The CDR3 has 14 residues. CDR3 sequence reads: CAWSVLSGANVLTF. In DNA, the CDR3 is TGTGCCTGGAGTGTACTGTCTGGGGCCAACGTCCTGACTTTC.